The 15 T cell receptor beta chains below all came from one sample that was sequenced in a study of blood T cell repertoires in COVID-19. Method: immunoSEQ multiplex PCR; TCRdb's copy keeps in-frame clones and lacks some. The sample shows 200,000 to 250,000 clones, about 88% of them seen only once. Sequencing was carried out using peripheral blood. The receptors here all came from a man aged 50 to 60 with COVID-19, enrolled during active disease.

This chain links TRBV9 with TRBJ2-3; 9 bases are a match to TRBD1. The ends lost 4 bases at V and 4 bases at J; junction bases unmatched: 7. The CDR3 is 15 residues long. The V gene's germline CDR1 is SGDLS and CDR2 YYNGEE. This CDR3 is CASSPWTGVSDTQYF. CDR3 nucleotides: TGTGCCAGCAGCCCTTGGACAGGGGTGTCAGATACGCAGTATTTT.

This clone was counted a single time. V gene TRBV9 combines with J gene TRBJ2-1; tentatively, D is TRBD2 (6 bases). Per germline, CDR1 SGDLS and CDR2 YYNGEE. The CDR3 loop spans 14 amino acids. Trimming cost V 4 bases and J 9 bases, with 17 bases left between them. CDR3 coding DNA: TGTGCCAGCAGCCCCATTAGGCGGGATGGTGAGCAGTTCTTC. This encodes CASSPIRRDGEQFF.

The chain couples TRBV11-3 to TRBJ2-1; TRBD2 agrees at 15 bases. CDR1 and CDR2 (germline): SGHNT, YENEEA. After removal of 5 bases from V and 9 bases from J, the junction contained 5 bases not matched to a gene. This CDR3 is built from 15 residues. The CDR3 protein is CASSRGLAGGGEQFF. Written as DNA, the CDR3 is TGTGCCAGCAGCCGGGGACTAGCGGGAGGAGGTGAGCAGTTCTTC. The entire variable domain, with the rest obtained from reference TRBV11-3 and TRBJ2-1, is as follows: EAGVVQSPRYKIIEKKQPVAFWCNPISGHNTLYWYLQNLGQGPELLIRYENEEAVDDSQLPKDRFSAERLKGVDSTLKIQPAELGDSAVYLCASSRGLAGGGEQFFGPGTRLTVL.

The V gene is TRBV18, the J gene TRBJ2-1, with 8 bases fitting TRBD2. The CDR3 runs to 16 residues. The V gene end was trimmed by 3 bases and the J gene end by 2 bases; junction bases not matched to a gene: 6. Germline CDR1 is KGHSH and CDR2 is LQKENI. DNA of the CDR3: TGTGCCAGCTCACCGCAACTAGCGGACACCTACAATGAGCAGTTCTTC. Its translation: CASSPQLADTYNEQFF.

The chain is built from TRBV19 and TRBJ1-1, with D hard to call. There are 13 residues in the CDR3. With 0 bases removed from V and 8 bases from J, the gap between germline ends came to 10 bases. Germline V CDR1 and CDR2: LNHDA, SQIVND (reference sequence). The CDR3 DNA follows: TGTGCCAGTAGTATAGATCTGAGACTAGAAGCTTTCTTT. It encodes CASSIDLRLEAFF.

The chain is built from TRBV9 and TRBJ2-7; TRBD1 matches 7 bases. The V and J ends lost 3 bases and 3 bases, in that order; junction bases with no gene match: 6. Germline V gene data show CDR1 as SGDLS and CDR2 as YYNGEE. The CDR3 runs to 14 residues. Written as DNA, the CDR3 is TGTGCCAGCAGCGCGCTCGACAGGGACTACGAGCAGTACTTC. It yields the protein CASSALDRDYEQYF.

The gene calls are TRBV5-1 and TRBJ2-7; 11 positions agree with TRBD2. From germline, CDR1 is SGHRS and CDR2 YFSETQ. The junction had 2 bases not matched to a gene; V was cut back by 0 bases and J by 3 bases. The CDR3 length is 15 residues. The CDR3 DNA reads as TGCGCCAGCAGCTTGGGACTAGCGGGGAACTACGAGCAGTACTTC. Translation gives CASSLGLAGNYEQYF.

There are a few counts of this clone. This rearrangement joins TRBV5-8 to TRBJ2-5; tentatively, D is TRBD2 (7 bases). V gave up 5 bases and J gave up 3 bases, with 17 bases separating them. Germline V gene sequence: CDR1 SGHTS, CDR2 YDEGEE. This CDR3 comprises 15 residues. CDR3 in amino acids: CASRHRRGREETQYF. For the CDR3, the DNA is TGTGCCAGCAGACACAGGCGGGGGCGAGAAGAGACCCAGTACTTC.

The chain employs TRBV4-3 and TRBJ2-3; 7 bases are a match to TRBD2. The V gene end was trimmed by 8 bases and the J gene end by 0 bases; junction bases not matched to a gene: 5. Germline lookup yields CDR1 LGHNA and CDR2 YSLEER. The CDR3 has 14 residues. CDR3 region: CASRRAGSTDTQYF. In DNA, the CDR3 is TGCGCCAGCCGCCGAGCGGGGAGCACAGATACGCAGTATTTT.

V gene TRBV18 combines with J gene TRBJ1-4; 7 nucleotides line up with TRBD1. Unmatched junction bases numbered 5, after V lost 4 bases and J lost 3 bases. CDR1 and CDR2 (germline): KGHSH, LQKENI. There are 15 residues in the CDR3. The DNA of the CDR3 is TGTGCCAGCTCACGCCAGGGGGAGGCTAATGAAAAACTGTTTTTT. Protein product: CASSRQGEANEKLFF.

In regard to this clone: This sample includes further DNA sequences coding for the same CDR3. The chain recombines TRBV19 with TRBJ2-1; weak D call: TRBD1 (5 bases). Germline V gene data show CDR1 as LNHDA and CDR2 as SQIVND (reference sequence). This CDR3 is built from 12 residues. Trimming removed 2 bases from V and 6 bases from J, with 5 bases in between. CDR3 nucleotides: TGTGCCAGTAGTATAAGGGGCAATGAGCAGTTCTTC. Translation: CASSIRGNEQFF.

This clone appeared a single time. This sequence joins TRBV15 and TRBJ1-1; maybe TRBD1 (5 bases). V gave up 0 bases and J gave up 3 bases, with 11 bases separating them. The CDR3 covers 15 residues. CDR1 and CDR2 (germline): LNHNV, YYDKDF (reference sequence). The CDR3 protein is CATSRDRGVYTEAFF. DNA of the CDR3: TGTGCCACCAGCAGAGACCGGGGGGTGTACACTGAAGCTTTCTTT.

The rearrangement uses TRBV27 and TRBJ2-7; D is possibly TRBD2 (6 bases). Germline V gene lookup returns CDR1 MNHEY and CDR2 SMNVEV (reference sequence). V was clipped by 6 bases and J by 1 base, with 16 bases between them. The CDR3 contains 15 residues. This CDR3 is CASSPFGGGSYEQYF. The CDR3 nucleotides are TGTGCCAGCAGCCCATTCGGGGGAGGATCCTACGAGCAGTACTTC.

V usage is TRBV5-1 and J usage is TRBJ2-1, with 10 bases matching TRBD2. The CDR3 sequence is 15 residues long. CDR1 SGHRS and CDR2 YFSETQ come from the germline V gene. V gave up 2 bases and J gave up 7 bases; unmatched junction bases: 6. The CDR3 sequence: CASSLGLAGVNEQFF. CDR3 in DNA: TGCGCCAGCAGCTTAGGTCTAGCGGGGGTGAATGAGCAGTTCTTC.

As for this clone: The same CDR3 arises from other DNA sequences in this sample as well. This chain uses TRBV21-1 with TRBJ2-7; TRBD1, the table's D call, lacks a check against the DNA. TRBV21-1 is designated a pseudogene. This CDR3 is 15 amino acids long. CDR3 DNA: TGTGCCAGCAGCAAAGGGGGACAGGGCCCCTACGAGCAGTACTTC. Translation: CASSKGGQGPYEQYF.